Following are 19 T cell receptor beta chains from one sample sequenced in a study of T cell responses to AZD1222 COVID-19 vaccine. Only in-frame clones appear in the TCRdb table, and some are missing; sequencing was by immunoSEQ multiplex PCR. This repertoire shows about 85,000 clones, approximately 86% found once; its top ten account for more than 7%. The specimen was peripheral blood, collected on day 0 of AZD1222 vaccination. All receptors derive from an adult in good health.

The sample holds one count of this clone. This chain connects TRBV21-1 to TRBJ1-1. TRBV21-1 is labeled a pseudogene. The CDR3 loop spans 16 amino acids. The CDR3 nucleotides are TGTGCCAGCAGCCGTCGGGAGGGGGCATTTAACACTGAAGCTTTCTTT. Its protein is CASSRREGAFNTEAFF.

The chain employs TRBV28 and TRBJ1-5, with D perhaps matching TRBD1 (5 bases). The germline gives CDR1 MDHEN, CDR2 SYDVKM. CDR3 length: 11 residues. V gave up 6 bases and J gave up 10 bases, with 10 bases separating them. The CDR3 DNA reads as TGTGCCAGCAGCGAACGGACACCCCAGCATTTT. Its protein is CASSERTPQHF. The variable domain in full, with the rest retrieved from reference TRBV28 and TRBJ1-5, is DVKVTQSSRYLVKRTGEKVFLECVQDMDHENMFWYRQDPGLGLRLIYFSYDVKMKEKGDIPEGYSVSREKKERFSLILESASTNQTSMYLCASSERTPQHFGDGTRLSIL.

This clone was observed a single time. The chain joins TRBV7-9 to TRBJ1-5, with D tentatively TRBD1 (5 bases). Germline V lookup: CDR1 SEHNR, CDR2 FQNEAQ (reference sequence). V was pared by 1 base and J by 0 bases, with 10 bases between. The CDR3 loop spans 16 amino acids. The CDR3 nucleotides are TGTGCCAGCAGCTTAGGGGGGAGCTATAGCAATCAGCCCCAGCATTTT. This codes for CASSLGGSYSNQPQHF.

This clone was found once. The chain couples TRBV21-1 to TRBJ2-7; the table's TRBD2 call for D was not verified on the DNA. TRBV21-1 constitutes a pseudogene. This CDR3 comprises 14 residues. Here the CDR3 reads CASSKERTGYEQYF. CDR3 DNA sequence: TGTGCCAGCAGCAAAGAAAGGACGGGATACGAGCAGTACTTC.

V gene TRBV15 combines with J gene TRBJ2-5; D may correspond to TRBD1 or TRBD2 (5 bases each). The CDR3 has 15 residues. Germline lookup yields CDR1 LNHNV and CDR2 YYDKDF (reference sequence). V lost 0 bases, J lost 5 bases, and 13 bases lay in between. The CDR3, as DNA: TGTGCCACCAGCAGAGATAGCAGGGAGTGGGAGACCCAGTACTTC. This sequence encodes CATSRDSREWETQYF.

The chain employs TRBV5-1 and TRBJ2-5; possibly TRBD2 for D (6 bases). CDR1 SGHRS and CDR2 YFSETQ come from the germline V gene. This CDR3 spans 13 amino acids. Trimming left V 4 bases short and J 2 bases short, with 9 bases between. CDR3 sequence: CASSTREQETQYF. The CDR3 nucleotides read TGCGCCAGCAGCACGCGGGAACAAGAGACCCAGTACTTC.

V and J are TRBV7-9 and TRBJ1-4; D is unclear. Trimming took 1 base from V and 4 from J, leaving 7 bases between them. This CDR3 is built from 14 residues. The germline CDR1 and CDR2 sequences are SEHNR and FQNEAQ (reference sequence). CDR3 protein: CASSLGAVNEKLFF. CDR3 coding DNA: TGTGCCAGCAGCTTAGGGGCAGTTAATGAAAAACTGTTTTTT.

This clone was seen a few times. This chain uses TRBV14 with TRBJ1-2; D unclear. The V gene's germline CDR1 is SGHDN and CDR2 FVKESK. V was cut by 3 bases and J by 4 bases, with 9 bases left in between. CDR3 length: 13 amino acids. The CDR3 bases are TGTGCCAGCAGCCATGACCGGAGCTATGGCTACACCTTC. It encodes CASSHDRSYGYTF.

The chain couples TRBV3-1 (or the pseudogene TRBV3-2) to TRBJ1-5; TRBD1 matches 8 bases. Germline lookup yields CDR1 LGHDT and CDR2 YNNKEL (reference sequence). This CDR3 has 14 residues. The V and J ends lost 2 bases and 4 bases, in that order; junction bases with no gene match: 1. Written as DNA, the CDR3 is TGTGCCAGCAGCCAAACAGGGGGGAATCAGCCCCAGCATTTT. Its protein product is CASSQTGGNQPQHF.

The chain is built from TRBV5-1 and TRBJ2-6, with D unresolved. V was cut by 2 bases and J by 0 bases, with 6 bases left in between. There are 15 residues in the CDR3. Germline CDR1 SGHRS, CDR2 YFSETQ. CDR3 protein: CASSFKDSGANVLTF. For the CDR3, the DNA is TGCGCCAGCAGCTTTAAAGACTCTGGGGCCAACGTCCTGACTTTC. Full variable domain (rest looked up from reference TRBV5-1 and TRBJ2-6): KAGVTQTPRYLIKTRGQQVTLSCSPISGHRSVSWYQQTPGQGLQFLFEYFSETQRNKGNFPGRFSGRQFSNSRSEMNVSTLELGDSALYLCASSFKDSGANVLTFGAGSRLTVL.

The chain recombines TRBV6-5 with TRBJ2-1; D might be TRBD1 (5 bases). The CDR3 totals 15 residues. Per the germline V gene, CDR1 is MNHEY and CDR2 is SVGAGI. V gave up 1 base and J gave up 2 bases, with 9 bases separating them. The CDR3 region is CASSYYEGAYNEQFF. CDR3 DNA: TGTGCCAGCAGTTACTACGAAGGGGCCTACAATGAGCAGTTCTTC.

The chain uses TRBV2 and TRBJ2-7, with TRBD2 identical over 10 bases. With V trimmed by 7 bases and J by 3 bases, 6 bases remained unmatched. CDR3 length: 14 amino acids. Germline CDR1 and CDR2: SNHLY and FYNNEI. The CDR3 nucleotides are TGTGCCAGCATCCTGAGGACTAGCGGCTACGAGCAGTACTTC. It specifies CASILRTSGYEQYF.

The chain uses TRBV4-1 and TRBJ2-7; 9 positions match TRBD2. Germline CDR1 MGHRA, CDR2 YSYEKL. V lost 3 bases, J lost 2 bases, and 5 bases stayed unmatched. This CDR3 comprises 15 residues. The CDR3 nucleotides are TGCGCCAGCAGCCATTCTAGCGGGGCGACCTACGAGCAGTACTTC. It codes for CASSHSSGATYEQYF.

The chain combines TRBV28 with TRBJ2-5; TRBD1 matches 10 bases. With 5 bases clipped from V and 4 bases from J, the junction kept 7 bases outside the gene matches. The CDR3 loop spans 15 amino acids. Germline V lookup: CDR1 MDHEN, CDR2 SYDVKM. The CDR3 region has the DNA TGTGCCAGCAGTATACTGACAGGGGGCAGAGAGACCCAGTACTTC. Its protein product is CASSILTGGRETQYF.

The chain employs TRBV5-6 and TRBJ2-5; D uncertain. This CDR3 spans 15 amino acids. The germline V gene has CDR1 SGHDT and CDR2 YYEEEE. V was trimmed by 1 base and J by 1 base, leaving 11 bases between them. The CDR3 protein is CASSLMAGPQETQYF. The CDR3 DNA follows: TGTGCCAGCAGCTTGATGGCCGGTCCCCAAGAGACCCAGTACTTC.

This rearrangement joins TRBV28 to TRBJ1-2; D perhaps matches TRBD1 (5 bases). V lost 3 bases and J 7 bases, leaving 12 bases between the germline ends. CDR3 size: 13 residues. Germline CDR1 MDHEN, CDR2 SYDVKM. The CDR3 nucleotides read TGTGCCAGCAGTTTTTCCAGGGTGGGTGGCTACACCTTC. It specifies CASSFSRVGGYTF.

The V and J genes are TRBV3-1 (or the pseudogene TRBV3-2) and TRBJ1-2; 11 bases fit TRBD1. Germline V gives CDR1 LGHDT, CDR2 YNNKEL (reference sequence). V was pared by 4 bases and J by 1 base, with 8 bases of the junction left unmatched. The CDR3 sequence is 17 residues long. The CDR3 sequence is CASSPGTGGFVNYGYTF. CDR3 sequence (DNA): TGTGCCAGCAGCCCCGGGACAGGGGGATTCGTTAACTATGGCTACACCTTC.

The CDR3 DNA reads TGTGCCAGCAGTTGGAGCGTGGGACGGTCCTACGAGCAGTACTTC. Amino acids: CASSWSVGRSYEQYF. The gene calls are TRBV5-5 and TRBJ2-7; the D gene could be TRBD1 or TRBD2 (5 bases each). The CDR3 contains 15 residues. Germline V gives CDR1 SGHKS, CDR2 YYEKEE (reference sequence). The V end was cut by 5 bases, the J end by 1 base, with 16 bases between.

The chain uses TRBV5-4 and TRBJ2-1; TRBD2 matches 8 bases. V dropped 4 bases and J dropped 2; count of bases not matched to a gene: 5. This CDR3 is built from 15 residues. Per the germline V gene, CDR1 is SGHNT and CDR2 is YYREEE (reference sequence). The CDR3 reads CASSQTSEAYNEQFF. DNA of the CDR3: TGTGCCAGCAGCCAGACTAGCGAGGCCTACAATGAGCAGTTCTTC.